A selection of T cell receptor beta chains follows, all from one sample in a study of CD8+ T cells in alopecia areata. TCRdb's table, derived via immunoSEQ multiplex PCR, lists solely in-frame clones and lacks some. The top ten clones hold around 15% of a sample with some 170,000 clones, roughly 50% of them seen once. Sequencing used CD4+ T cells sorted from blood, obtained between weeks 55 and 65, from a patient treated with tofacitinib. The receptors come from a human donor with alopecia areata. CDR3s include the opening cysteine and the closing phenylalanine or tryptophan. The D gene is left open where the match is weak. Clone size is shown for a subset of rows, as once, few, many or a class of expanded clone.

clone size,V gene,D gene,J gene,CDR3 DNA,CDR3 protein
-,TRBV18,-,TRBJ2-6,TGTGCCAGCTCACCAGGAGGGACCGGGGCCAACGTCCTGACTTTC,CASSPGGTGANVLTF
-,TRBV30,-,TRBJ2-7,TGTGCCTGGAGGAGATCCACAGCCCTCTACGAGCAGTACTTC,CAWRRSTALYEQYF
-,TRBV29-1,-,TRBJ1-1,TGCAGCGTCGTAGACATCCTGAACACTGAAGCTTTCTTT,CSVVDILNTEAFF
few,TRBV7-2,-,TRBJ2-3,TGTGCCAGCAGCTTTATACGCACAGATACGCAGTATTTT,CASSFIRTDTQYF
few,TRBV30,-,TRBJ2-3,TGTGCCTGGACCAATGGGGGAGCAGATACGCAGTATTTT,CAWTNGGADTQYF
-,TRBV5-6,-,TRBJ1-1,TGTGCCAGAACCCGACAGGCGGGGCACACTGAAGCTTTCTTT,CARTRQAGHTEAFF
-,TRBV30,-,TRBJ2-3,TGTGCCTGGAGTGTACTATATGATACGCAGTATTTT,CAWSVLYDTQYF
-,TRBV25-1,-,TRBJ1-1,TGTGCCAGCAGTGAAGTCGGCACTGAAGCTTTCTTT,CASSEVGTEAFF
-,TRBV19,-,TRBJ2-3,TGTGCCAGTAGTTCGGGGGGCACAGATACGCAGTATTTT,CASSSGGTDTQYF
few,TRBV11-2,-,TRBJ1-2,TGTGCCAGCAGCGATAACAGAGTCCGGGTTGGCTACACCTTC,CASSDNRVRVGYTF
-,TRBV30,-,TRBJ1-2,TGTGCCTGGCTACTAGCCGGGACGAACCACCACACCTTC,CAWLLAGTNHHTF
-,TRBV25-1,-,TRBJ2-3,TGTGCCAGCAGTGACGATGTGGGGGGCACCGGCAGTACGCAGTATTTT,CASSDDVGGTGSTQYF
-,TRBV18,TRBD1,TRBJ1-5,TGTGCCAGCTCACCTAGGGGGCTTGGTCAGCCCCAGCATTTT,CASSPRGLGQPQHF
-,TRBV19,-,TRBJ2-5,TGTGCCAGTAGTATAGGGGGCGCGGAGACCCAGTACTTC,CASSIGGAETQYF
-,TRBV2,-,TRBJ1-3,TGTGCCAGCATCAGGGAGATGGGAAACACCATATATTTT,CASIREMGNTIYF
few,TRBV29-1,-,TRBJ1-2,TGCAGCGCCCCGTGGCCCGGGACAACCAACTATGGCTACACCTTC,CSAPWPGTTNYGYTF
-,TRBV27,TRBD1,TRBJ1-6,TGTGCCAGCAGCCAGGGACAGTATAATTCACCCCTCCACTTT,CASSQGQYNSPLHF